This TCR beta chain stems from a study of regulatory T cells in long-lasting Graves disease. Study-wide results and caveats: There were preferences for TRBV28, TRBJ1-2 and TRBJ2-5 in persistent disease.

On this clonotype: Its matching antigen is unknown.

According to the study, TCR beta libraries were built with iRepertoire HTBI primers and CDR3-region Arm-PCR. In TCRdb, the multiplex PCR reads were re-called with MiXCR into one record per CDR3 protein. Of over 450,000 distinct CDR3 sequences in the sample, about 11% were seen once. This sample's time point: newly diagnosed GD, antithyroid drugs for less than 3 months. The TCR library was made from RNA extracted from PBMCs. Trimming took off 3 bases at V and 7 bases at J, with 8 bases between the two ends. The germline V gene encodes CDR1 SGHRS and CDR2 YFSETQ. This CDR3 contains 12 residues. A further study also used this sample, focusing on T cells in Graves' hyperthyroidism and ophthalmopathy. That study adds: A first-round RT-PCR of the TCR CDR3 used the HTBI primer set. In the blood, most expanded thyroid clonotypes above 0.001 appeared as well.

V is TRBV5-1 and J is TRBJ2-1, with a weak D call TRBD2 (6 bases). The sequence derives from a woman in her thirties with Graves disease. Sequences were derived from peripheral blood mononuclear cells (PBMCs), sampled at new diagnosis, from a patient treated with antithyroid drugs. The CDR3 is CASSYLANEQFF. The DNA for the CDR3 is TGCGCCAGCAGCTACCTAGCGAATGAGCAGTTCTTC. The full variable domain, with the rest looked up from reference TRBV5-1 and TRBJ2-1, is KAGVTQTPRYLIKTRGQQVTLSCSPISGHRSVSWYQQTPGQGLQFLFEYFSETQRNKGNFPGRFSGRQFSNSRSEMNVSTLELGDSALYLCASSYLANEQFFGPGTRLTVL.